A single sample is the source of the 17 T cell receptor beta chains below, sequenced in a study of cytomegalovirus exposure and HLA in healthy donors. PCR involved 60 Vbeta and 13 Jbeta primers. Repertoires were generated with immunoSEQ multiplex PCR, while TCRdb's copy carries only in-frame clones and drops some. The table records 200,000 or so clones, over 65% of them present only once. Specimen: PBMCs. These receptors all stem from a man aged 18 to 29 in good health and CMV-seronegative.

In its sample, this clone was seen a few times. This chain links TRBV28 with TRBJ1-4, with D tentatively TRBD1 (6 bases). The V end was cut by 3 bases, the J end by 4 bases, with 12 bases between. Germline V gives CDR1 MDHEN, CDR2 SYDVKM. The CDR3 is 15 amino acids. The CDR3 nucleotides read TGTGCCAGCAGTTTGTGGGCAGGGGTTAATGAAAAACTGTTTTTT. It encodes CASSLWAGVNEKLFF.

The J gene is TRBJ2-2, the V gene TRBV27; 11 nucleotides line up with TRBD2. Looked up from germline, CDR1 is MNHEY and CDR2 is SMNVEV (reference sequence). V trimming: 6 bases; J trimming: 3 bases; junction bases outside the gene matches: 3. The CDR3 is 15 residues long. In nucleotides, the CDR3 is TGTGCCAGCAGGATAGCGGGAGGGCACACCGGGGAGCTGTTTTTT. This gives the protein CASRIAGGHTGELFF.

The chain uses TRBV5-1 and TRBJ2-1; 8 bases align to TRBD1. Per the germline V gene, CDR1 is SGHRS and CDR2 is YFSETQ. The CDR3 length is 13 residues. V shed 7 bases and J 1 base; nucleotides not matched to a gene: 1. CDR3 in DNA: TGCGCCAGCGGACAGGGATCCTACAATGAGCAGTTCTTC. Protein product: CASGQGSYNEQFF.

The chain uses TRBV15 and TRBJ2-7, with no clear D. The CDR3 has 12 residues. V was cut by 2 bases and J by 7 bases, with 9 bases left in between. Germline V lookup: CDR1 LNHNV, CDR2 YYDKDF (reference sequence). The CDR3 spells CATSRILTEQYF. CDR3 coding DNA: TGTGCCACCAGCAGAATTCTGACAGAGCAGTACTTC. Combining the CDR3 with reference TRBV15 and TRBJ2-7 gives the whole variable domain DAMVIQNPRYQVTQFGKPVTLSCSQTLNHNVMYWYQQKSSQAPKLLFHYYDKDFNNEADTPDNFQSRRPNTSFCFLDIRSPGLGDTAMYLCATSRILTEQYFGPGTRLTVT.

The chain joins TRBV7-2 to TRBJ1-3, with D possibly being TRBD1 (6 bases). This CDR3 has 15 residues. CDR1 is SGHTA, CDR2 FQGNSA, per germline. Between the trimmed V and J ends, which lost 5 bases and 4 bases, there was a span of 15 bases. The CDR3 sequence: CASSTAAGAGNTIYF. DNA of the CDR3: TGTGCCAGCAGCACGGCGGCGGGGGCGGGAAACACCATATATTTT. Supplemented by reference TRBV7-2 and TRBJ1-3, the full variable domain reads GAGVSQSPSNKVTEKGKDVELRCDPISGHTALYWYRQSLGQGLEFLIYFQGNSAPDKSGLPSDRFSAERTGGSVSTLTIQRTQQEDSAVYLCASSTAAGAGNTIYFGEGSWLTVV.

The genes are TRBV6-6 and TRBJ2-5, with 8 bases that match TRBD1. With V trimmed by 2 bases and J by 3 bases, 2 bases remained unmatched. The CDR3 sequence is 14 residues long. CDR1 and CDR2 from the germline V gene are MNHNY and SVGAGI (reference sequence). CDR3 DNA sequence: TGTGCCAGCAGTTACCCGGACAGGGAAGAGACCCAGTACTTC. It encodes CASSYPDREETQYF.

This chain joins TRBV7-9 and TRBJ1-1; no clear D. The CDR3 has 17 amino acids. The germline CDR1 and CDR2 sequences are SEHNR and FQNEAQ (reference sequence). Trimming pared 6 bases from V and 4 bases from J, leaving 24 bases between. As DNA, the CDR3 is TGTGCCAGCAGTGGGATTAGACACCGCCTAGGGAGCACTGAAGCTTTCTTT. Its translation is CASSGIRHRLGSTEAFF.

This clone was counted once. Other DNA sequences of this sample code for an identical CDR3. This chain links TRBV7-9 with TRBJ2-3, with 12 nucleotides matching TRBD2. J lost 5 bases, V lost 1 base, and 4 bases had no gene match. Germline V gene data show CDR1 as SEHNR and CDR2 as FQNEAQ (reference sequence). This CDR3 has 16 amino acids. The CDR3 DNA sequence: TGTGCCAGCAGCTTAGGACTAGCGGGAGCCCTAGATACGCAGTATTTT. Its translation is CASSLGLAGALDTQYF.

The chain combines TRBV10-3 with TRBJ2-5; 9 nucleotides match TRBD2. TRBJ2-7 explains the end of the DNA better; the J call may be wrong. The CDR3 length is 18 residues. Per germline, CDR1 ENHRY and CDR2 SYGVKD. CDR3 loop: CAISGSSGTTRVPYEQYF. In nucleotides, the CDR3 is TGTGCCATCAGTGGTTCTAGCGGGACCACTAGGGTGCCCTACGAGCAGTACTTC.

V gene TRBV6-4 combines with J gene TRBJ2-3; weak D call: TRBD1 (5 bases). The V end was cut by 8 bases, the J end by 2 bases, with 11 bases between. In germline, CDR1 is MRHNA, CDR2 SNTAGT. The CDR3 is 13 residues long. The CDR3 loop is CASATGFTDTQYF. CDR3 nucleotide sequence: TGTGCCAGCGCAACAGGTTTCACAGATACGCAGTATTTT.

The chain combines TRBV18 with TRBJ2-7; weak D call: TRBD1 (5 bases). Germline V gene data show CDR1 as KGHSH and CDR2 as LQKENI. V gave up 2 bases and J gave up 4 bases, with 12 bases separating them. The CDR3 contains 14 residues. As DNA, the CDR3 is TGTGCCAGCTCACCAAGTCCCAGGGCATACGAGCAGTACTTC. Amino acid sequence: CASSPSPRAYEQYF. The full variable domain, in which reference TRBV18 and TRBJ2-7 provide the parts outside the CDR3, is NAGVMQNPRHLVRRRGQEARLRCSPMKGHSHVYWYRQLPEEGLKFMVYLQKENIIDESGMPKERFSAEFPKEGPSILRIQQVVRGDSAAYFCASSPSPRAYEQYFGPGTRLTVT.

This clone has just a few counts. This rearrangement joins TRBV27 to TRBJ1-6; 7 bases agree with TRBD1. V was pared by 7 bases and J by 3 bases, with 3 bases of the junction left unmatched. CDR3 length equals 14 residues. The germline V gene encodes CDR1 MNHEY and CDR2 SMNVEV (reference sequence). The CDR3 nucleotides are TGTGCCAGCACCTGGACAGGCTATAATTCACCCCTCCACTTT. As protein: CASTWTGYNSPLHF.

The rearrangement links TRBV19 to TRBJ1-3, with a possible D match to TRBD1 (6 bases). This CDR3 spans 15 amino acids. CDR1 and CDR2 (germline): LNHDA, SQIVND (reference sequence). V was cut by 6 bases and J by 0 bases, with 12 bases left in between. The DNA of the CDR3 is TGTGCCAGTAGGGACAGACCAAACTCTGGAAACACCATATATTTT. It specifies CASRDRPNSGNTIYF. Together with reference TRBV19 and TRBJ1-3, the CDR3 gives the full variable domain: DGGITQSPKYLFRKEGQNVTLSCEQNLNHDAMYWYRQDPGQGLRLIYYSQIVNDFQKGDIAEGYSVSREKKESFPLTVTSAQKNPTAFYLCASRDRPNSGNTIYFGEGSWLTVV.

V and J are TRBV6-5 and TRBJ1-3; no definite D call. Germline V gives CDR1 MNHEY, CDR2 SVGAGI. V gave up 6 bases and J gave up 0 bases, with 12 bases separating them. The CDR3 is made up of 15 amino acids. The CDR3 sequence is CASSLNPSSGNTIYF. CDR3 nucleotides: TGTGCCAGCAGCCTCAATCCGAGCTCTGGAAACACCATATATTTT.

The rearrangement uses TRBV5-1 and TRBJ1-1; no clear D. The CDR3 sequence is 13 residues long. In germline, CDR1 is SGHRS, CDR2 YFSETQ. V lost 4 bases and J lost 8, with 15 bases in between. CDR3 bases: TGCGCCAGCAGCCCCGACACCGAATTAGAAGCTTTCTTT. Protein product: CASSPDTELEAFF.

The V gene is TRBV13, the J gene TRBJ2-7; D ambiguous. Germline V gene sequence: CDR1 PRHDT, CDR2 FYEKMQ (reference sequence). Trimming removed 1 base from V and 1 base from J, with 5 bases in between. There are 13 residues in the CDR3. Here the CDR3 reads CASSLEQSYEQYF. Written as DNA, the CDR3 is TGTGCCAGCAGCTTAGAACAGTCCTACGAGCAGTACTTC.

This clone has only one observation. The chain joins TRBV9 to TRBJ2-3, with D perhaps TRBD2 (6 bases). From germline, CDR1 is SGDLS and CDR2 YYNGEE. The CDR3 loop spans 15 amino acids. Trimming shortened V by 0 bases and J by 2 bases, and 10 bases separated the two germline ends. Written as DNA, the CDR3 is TGTGCCAGCAGCGTAGAAGCGGGCTTCACAGATACGCAGTATTTT. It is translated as CASSVEAGFTDTQYF.